Included here is one T cell receptor (beta chain) sequence, with context. CDR3 size: 16 residues. The trim removed 0 bases at V and 4 bases at J, leaving 3 bases unmatched. Germline loops: CDR1 SGHTA, CDR2 FQGNSA. This sample was included in a study of blood T cell repertoires in COVID-19. Study overall: The analysed material was cDNA or gDNA that came from T cells, B-cell-depleted T cells, or PBMCs.

Original handling: Nucleated cell number was recorded as an estimate derived from reference gene primer amplification. Data came from immunoSEQ multiplex PCR; TCRdb stores just in-frame clones and leaves some out. D and trimming were read from the DNA, whereas the V and J calls and clone size are those reported in that table. The sample lists 150,000 to 200,000 clones, approximately 90% seen once, with roughly 0.85% in the top ten. The chain couples TRBV7-2 to TRBJ2-6, with 7 bases matching TRBD2. Specimen: peripheral blood. The receptor was derived from a woman under 30 who had recovered from COVID-19. CDR3 loop: CASSLAGGFGANVLTF. In DNA, the CDR3 is TGTGCCAGCAGCTTAGCGGGAGGGTTCGGGGCCAACGTCCTGACTTTC. Combining the CDR3 with reference TRBV7-2 and TRBJ2-6 gives the whole variable domain GAGVSQSPSNKVTEKGKDVELRCDPISGHTALYWYRQSLGQGLEFLIYFQGNSAPDKSGLPSDRFSAERTGGSVSTLTIQRTQQEDSAVYLCASSLAGGFGANVLTFGAGSRLTVL.